This T cell receptor (beta chain) was retrieved from a study of T cell responses to AZD1222 COVID-19 vaccine. Sequenced by immunoSEQ multiplex PCR; TCRdb stores in-frame clones only, minus some. The data contain some 110,000 clones, 89% of them seen just once; the ten biggest clones take up roughly 45%. Germline V gene data show CDR1 as SQVTM and CDR2 as ANQGSEA. The CDR3 contains 11 residues. V was pared by 6 bases and J by 2 bases, with 5 bases between. This sequence originates from an adult who received the AZD1222 COVID-19 vaccine. Sequenced here: peripheral blood, sampled 28 days after the second AZD1222 dose. J is TRBJ2-1 and V is TRBV29-1; D not certain. The CDR3 DNA is TGCAGCGTCAAGGCCTACAATGAGCAGTTCTTC. Translation: CSVKAYNEQFF.